These 16 T cell receptor beta chains were all obtained from the same sample, sequenced in a study of T cell responses to AZD1222 COVID-19 vaccine. Profiled with immunoSEQ multiplex PCR; TCRdb holds only in-frame clones, not every one. The sample includes 130,000 or so clones, over 85% of them seen just once. The source material was peripheral blood, sampled on day 0 of AZD1222 vaccination. These TCRs come from an adult in good health.

The chain employs TRBV19 and TRBJ1-5; D is unresolved. The germline V and J ends were trimmed by 0 bases and 2 bases, with 14 bases remaining between them. The CDR3 contains 17 residues. Germline CDR1 LNHDA, CDR2 SQIVND (reference sequence). The CDR3 protein is CASSIDGRPLGNQPQHF. CDR3 in DNA: TGTGCCAGTAGTATAGACGGCAGGCCGCTGGGCAATCAGCCCCAGCATTTT. Drawing the rest from reference TRBV19 and TRBJ1-5, the complete variable domain is DGGITQSPKYLFRKEGQNVTLSCEQNLNHDAMYWYRQDPGQGLRLIYYSQIVNDFQKGDIAEGYSVSREKKESFPLTVTSAQKNPTAFYLCASSIDGRPLGNQPQHFGDGTRLSIL.

This chain connects TRBV9 to TRBJ1-2, with 8 bases that match TRBD1. The CDR3 contains 15 residues. The germline CDR1 and CDR2 sequences are SGDLS and YYNGEE. The V gene end was trimmed by 3 bases and the J gene end by 7 bases; junction bases not matched to a gene: 11. The CDR3 coding sequence is TGTGCCAGCAGCGAGTGGACAGGGAAATTGAGTGGCTACACCTTC. Residues: CASSEWTGKLSGYTF. Full variable domain (rest looked up from reference TRBV9 and TRBJ1-2): DSGVTQTPKHLITATGQRVTLRCSPRSGDLSVYWYQQSLDQGLQFLIQYYNGEERAKGNILERFSAQQFPDLHSELNLSSLELGDSALYFCASSEWTGKLSGYTFGSGTRLTVV.

This clone was recorded once. V usage is TRBV19 and J usage is TRBJ1-6; D call uncertain. The CDR3 has 14 residues. Per the germline V gene, CDR1 is LNHDA and CDR2 is SQIVND (reference sequence). Trimming cost V 5 bases and J 7 bases, with 12 bases left between them. The CDR3: CASSPLGGNSPLHF. Here the CDR3 DNA reads TGTGCCAGTAGTCCCCTGGGTGGGAATTCACCCCTCCACTTT.

This clone is a singleton in its sample. The chain employs TRBV24-1 and TRBJ1-5; weak D call: TRBD1 (5 bases). This CDR3 is 14 amino acids long. Germline lookup yields CDR1 KGHDR and CDR2 SFDVKD. Trimming removed 4 bases from V and 3 bases from J, with 9 bases in between. The CDR3 reads CATSDRQTNQPQHF. The CDR3 coding sequence is TGTGCCACCAGTGACCGACAGACCAATCAGCCCCAGCATTTT.

This clone has just one count. This chain connects TRBV4-2 to TRBJ1-4; unclear D gene. Germline V lookup: CDR1 LGHNA, CDR2 YNFKEQ. V lost 1 base and J 7 bases, leaving 10 bases between the germline ends. CDR3 size: 14 residues. The CDR3 nucleotides read TGTGCCAGCAGCCAAGGCGGGAGGGCTGAAAAACTGTTTTTT. This encodes CASSQGGRAEKLFF.

The chain couples TRBV7-9 to TRBJ1-2; possible D gene TRBD1, 6 bases. Germline assignment: CDR1 SEHNR and CDR2 FQNEAQ (reference sequence). The length of the CDR3 is 15 residues. The V end lost 1 base, the J end lost 3 bases, and 12 bases lay between the germline ends. The CDR3: CASSLGTGPDYGYTF. The CDR3 DNA reads as TGTGCCAGCAGCTTAGGAACAGGGCCCGACTATGGCTACACCTTC.

The chain has TRBV7-6 and TRBJ2-2; D tentatively fits TRBD1 or TRBD2 (5 bases each). The germline V and J ends were trimmed by 1 base and 4 bases, with 10 bases remaining between them. Germline-derived CDR1 and CDR2 are SGHVS and FNYEAQ. The CDR3 totals 15 residues. For the CDR3, the DNA is TGTGCCAGCAGCTTAGATGCTGGGGGCACCGGGGAGCTGTTTTTT. Protein product: CASSLDAGGTGELFF.

This rearrangement joins TRBV5-1 to TRBJ2-1; possible D gene TRBD2, 5 bases. V was trimmed by 1 base and J by 7 bases, leaving 15 bases between them. Germline V gene sequence: CDR1 SGHRS, CDR2 YFSETQ. The CDR3 loop spans 15 amino acids. The CDR3 DNA follows: TGCGCCAGCAGCTTGCCGGAGGTGGATTGGAATGAGCAGTTCTTC. It encodes CASSLPEVDWNEQFF. The entire variable domain, with the rest obtained from reference TRBV5-1 and TRBJ2-1, is as follows: KAGVTQTPRYLIKTRGQQVTLSCSPISGHRSVSWYQQTPGQGLQFLFEYFSETQRNKGNFPGRFSGRQFSNSRSEMNVSTLELGDSALYLCASSLPEVDWNEQFFGPGTRLTVL.

The J gene is TRBJ2-3, the V gene TRBV12-5; D tentatively fits TRBD1 or TRBD2 (6 bases each). The germline V gene has CDR1 LGHNT and CDR2 FRNRAP. The V end was cut by 5 bases, the J end by 2 bases, with 11 bases between. The CDR3 sequence is 14 residues long. CDR3 in amino acids: CASGGGPITDTQYF. The CDR3, as DNA: TGTGCTAGTGGTGGGGGGCCCATCACAGATACGCAGTATTTT.

This clone was counted a single time. The chain carries TRBV29-1 and TRBJ1-1; no definite D call. Trimming removed 7 bases at V and 0 bases at J, with 6 bases between. The germline V gene has CDR1 SQVTM and CDR2 ANQGSEA. The CDR3 has 11 amino acids. The CDR3 here is CSGEVNTEAFF. The CDR3 DNA reads as TGCAGCGGGGAAGTGAACACTGAAGCTTTCTTT.

The V gene is TRBV4-1, the J gene TRBJ1-4, with D unclear. The germline V gene encodes CDR1 MGHRA and CDR2 YSYEKL. The CDR3 runs 15 residues. V was shortened by 1 base and J by 3 bases, with 9 bases between the two germline ends. The CDR3 DNA is TGCGCCAGCAGCCAAGTAGCAGGAGCTAATGAAAAACTGTTTTTT. It specifies CASSQVAGANEKLFF.

The chain carries TRBV9 and TRBJ2-3; D possibly corresponds to TRBD1 (6 bases). The V end was cut by 4 bases, the J end by 2 bases, with 14 bases between. There are 15 residues in the CDR3. CDR1 and CDR2 from the germline V gene are SGDLS and YYNGEE. The CDR3 is CASSPGTGSTDTQYF. CDR3 nucleotides: TGTGCCAGCAGCCCAGGAACAGGGTCCACAGATACGCAGTATTTT.

The J gene is TRBJ1-5, the V gene TRBV27; no clear D. CDR1 is MNHEY, CDR2 SMNVEV, per germline (reference sequence). This CDR3 has 18 residues. The V end lost 1 base, the J end lost 0 bases, and 16 bases lay between the germline ends. CDR3 residues: CASSLYPIAAGSNQPQHF. The CDR3 DNA follows: TGTGCCAGCAGTTTATACCCCATTGCCGCGGGTAGCAATCAGCCCCAGCATTTT.

CDR3 region: CASSYSGASGGNTIYF. The CDR3 coding sequence is TGTGCCAGCAGTTACTCGGGGGCATCGGGTGGAAACACCATATATTTT. The chain links TRBV6-6 to TRBJ1-3; D might be TRBD1 (6 bases). Trimming stripped 0 bases from V and 3 bases from J, with 12 bases between. CDR1 is MNHNY, CDR2 SVGAGI, per germline (reference sequence). The CDR3 runs 16 residues.

The V call is TRBV6-1, the J call TRBJ1-4, with TRBD1 matching over 8 bases. This CDR3 is built from 16 residues. With V trimmed by 2 bases and J by 8 bases, 10 bases remained unmatched. Germline V gene sequence: CDR1 MNHNS, CDR2 SASEGT. CDR3 bases: TGTGCCAGCAGTGAAAGACAGGGGACGGGACGGGAAAAACTGTTTTTT. As protein: CASSERQGTGREKLFF.

This clone has a single count. The V call is TRBV4-2, the J call TRBJ2-2; 13 bases fit TRBD2. The CDR3 extends over 17 amino acids. V dropped 4 bases and J dropped 2; count of bases not matched to a gene: 4. Germline loops: CDR1 LGHNA, CDR2 YNFKEQ. The CDR3 nucleotides read TGTGCCAGCAGCCGAGGGACTAGCGGGGCCAACACCGGGGAGCTGTTTTTT. This gives the protein CASSRGTSGANTGELFF.